Shown below are 10 T cell receptor beta chains from a single sample sequenced in a study of blood T cell repertoires in COVID-19. Generated by immunoSEQ multiplex PCR, the TCRdb table keeps only in-frame clones and is missing some. The sample shows some 250,000 clones, about nine tenths of them seen only once. Sequencing was done on a sample of PBMCs or T cells enriched from blood (not recorded which). Every receptor here comes from a man aged 18 to 29 who had recovered from COVID-19.

This chain joins TRBV30 and TRBJ1-1; D is ambiguous. The V and J ends lost 5 bases and 7 bases respectively, with 8 bases between them. Looked up from germline, CDR1 is GTSNPN and CDR2 is SVGIG (reference sequence). The CDR3 loop spans 10 amino acids. CDR3 sequence reads: CAWGRYEAFF. CDR3 DNA sequence: TGTGCCTGGGGGCGTTATGAAGCTTTCTTT. The full variable domain, completed using reference TRBV30 and TRBJ1-1, is SQTIHQWPATLVQPVGSPLSLECTVEGTSNPNLYWYRQAAGRGLQLLFYSVGIGQISSEVPQNLSASRPQDRQFILSSKKLLLSDSGFYLCAWGRYEAFFGQGTRLTVV.

The chain is built from TRBV19 and TRBJ1-6; the match to TRBD1 covers 7 bases. Germline CDR1 is LNHDA and CDR2 is SQIVND (reference sequence). This CDR3 spans 15 amino acids. Trimming took 6 bases from V and 8 from J; bases not matched to a gene: 10. The DNA of the CDR3 is TGTGCCAGTAGAGATACAGGGGCTGGGGATTCACCCCTCCACTTT. This translates into CASRDTGAGDSPLHF. The whole variable domain, remainder taken from reference TRBV19 and TRBJ1-6, is DGGITQSPKYLFRKEGQNVTLSCEQNLNHDAMYWYRQDPGQGLRLIYYSQIVNDFQKGDIAEGYSVSREKKESFPLTVTSAQKNPTAFYLCASRDTGAGDSPLHFGNGTRLTVT.

V and J are TRBV28 and TRBJ2-7, with D possibly matching TRBD2 (5 bases). Germline loops: CDR1 MDHEN, CDR2 SYDVKM. This CDR3 is built from 15 residues. The V end was cut by 7 bases, the J end by 0 bases, with 16 bases between. CDR3 DNA sequence: TGTGCCAGCACCGAACTAAGGGAGAGCTCCTACGAGCAGTACTTC. This encodes CASTELRESSYEQYF.

V and J are TRBV12-3 or TRBV12-4 and TRBJ2-2, with D unclear. Trimming took 11 bases from V and 3 from J, leaving 10 bases between them. CDR3 length equals 12 residues. DNA of the CDR3: TGTGCCTCCTACAGTTACACCGGGGAGCTGTTTTTT. Its translation is CASYSYTGELFF.

This rearrangement joins TRBV2 to TRBJ2-6; 7 bases agree with TRBD1. This CDR3 comprises 15 residues. The V gene end was trimmed by 6 bases and the J gene end by 3 bases; junction bases not matched to a gene: 5. Germline V gene sequence: CDR1 SNHLY, CDR2 FYNNEI. CDR3 nucleotides: TGTGCCAGCAGCAAAGCAGGGGGTGGGGCCAACGTCCTGACTTTC. It yields the protein CASSKAGGGANVLTF.

This rearrangement joins TRBV24-1 to TRBJ1-2; 11 nucleotides align to TRBD1. The CDR3 totals 16 residues. From germline, CDR1 is KGHDR and CDR2 SFDVKD. Germline trimming cut 12 bases from V and 8 bases from J; bases unmatched to any gene: 19. This CDR3 is CAPQERTGGDLHGYTF. Written as DNA, the CDR3 is TGTGCCCCGCAAGAGCGGACAGGGGGCGATTTACACGGCTACACCTTC.

In its sample, this clone was seen a few times. The J gene is TRBJ2-1, the V gene TRBV9; a weak D match, TRBD2 (6 bases). Germline values: CDR1 SGDLS, CDR2 YYNGEE. The CDR3 is 17 residues long. V was cut by 3 bases and J by 4 bases, with 20 bases left in between. The DNA of the CDR3 is TGTGCCAGCAGCGCACGTAGGGTAGCGGAGACATACAATGAGCAGTTCTTC. Amino acids: CASSARRVAETYNEQFF. Full variable domain (outside the CDR3, taken from reference TRBV9 and TRBJ2-1): DSGVTQTPKHLITATGQRVTLRCSPRSGDLSVYWYQQSLDQGLQFLIQYYNGEERAKGNILERFSAQQFPDLHSELNLSSLELGDSALYFCASSARRVAETYNEQFFGPGTRLTVL.

CDR3 sequence reads: CASRGGDTDTQYF. DNA of the CDR3: TGTGCCAGCAGAGGCGGGGACACAGATACGCAGTATTTT. The J gene is TRBJ2-3, the V gene TRBV2; weak D call: TRBD2 (6 bases). V was trimmed by 6 bases and J by 2 bases, leaving 9 bases between them. The CDR3 runs to 13 residues. Germline CDR1 and CDR2: SNHLY and FYNNEI.

The chain recombines TRBV4-2 with TRBJ2-7; no reliable D call. Trimming pared 0 bases from V and 8 bases from J, leaving 11 bases between. The CDR3 covers 13 residues. Per the germline V gene, CDR1 is LGHNA and CDR2 is YNFKEQ. The CDR3, as DNA: TGTGCCAGCAGCCAAGATTCAAACTTCAAGCAGTACTTC. It is translated as CASSQDSNFKQYF.

V usage is TRBV28 and J usage is TRBJ1-1; the D gene is possibly TRBD1 (6 bases). The CDR3 runs 15 residues. Germline V gene sequence: CDR1 MDHEN, CDR2 SYDVKM. Trimming stripped 6 bases from V and 4 bases from J, with 18 bases between. The CDR3 coding sequence is TGTGCCAGCAGCCTACGGACAGATGGCAGCACTGAAGCTTTCTTT. As protein: CASSLRTDGSTEAFF.